What follows describes a single T cell receptor beta chain. The CDR3 sequence is 14 residues long. Germline lookup yields CDR1 MNHEY and CDR2 SVGAGI. V was trimmed by 4 bases and J by 12 bases, leaving 21 bases between them. The data are from a study of T cell responses to AZD1222 COVID-19 vaccine. TCRdb's table, derived via immunoSEQ multiplex PCR, lists solely in-frame clones and lacks some. The sample lists some 86,000 clones, less than 95% seen once, with approximately 5% in the top ten. This receptor was taken from an adult who received the AZD1222 COVID-19 vaccine. V gene TRBV6-5 combines with J gene TRBJ1-2; the D is unclear. Sequenced here: peripheral blood, sampled 28 days after the second AZD1222 dose. CDR3 nucleotide sequence: TGTGCCAGCAGTTCGCCGGGCCTCTACCATCCCCACACCTTC. It yields the protein CASSSPGLYHPHTF.